These 28 T cell receptor beta chains were all obtained from the same sample, sequenced in a study of blood T cell repertoires in COVID-19. Using immunoSEQ multiplex PCR, the repertoire was profiled, and TCRdb retains in-frame clones only, with some absent. Seen here are about 360,000 clones, more than 70% observed once, and the top ten hold 1.9%. The specimen was PBMCs or T cells enriched from blood (not recorded which). The receptor set was obtained from a man in his forties in a cohort exposed to, infected with or recovered from COVID-19 (not recorded which).

The chain uses TRBV15 and TRBJ2-7, with 8 bases fitting TRBD1. CDR1 is LNHNV and CDR2 is YYDKDF in the germline V gene (reference sequence). Unmatched junction bases numbered 8, after V lost 4 bases and J lost 3 bases. The CDR3 has 15 residues. CDR3 residues: CATSKDRAAVYEQYF. The CDR3 nucleotides are TGTGCCACCAGCAAGGACAGGGCGGCGGTCTACGAGCAGTACTTC.

The V gene is TRBV25-1, the J gene TRBJ2-1; 8 nucleotides agree with TRBD2. Looked up from germline, CDR1 is MGHDK and CDR2 is SYGVNS. J lost 0 bases, V lost 6 bases, and 4 bases had no gene match. The CDR3 runs 15 residues. The CDR3 reads CASSLSGSSYNEQFF. DNA of the CDR3: TGTGCCAGCAGCCTCAGCGGGAGCTCCTACAATGAGCAGTTCTTC.

The chain is built from TRBV7-3 and TRBJ2-3; 14 bases are shared with TRBD2. CDR3 size: 16 residues. V shed 3 bases and J 6 bases; nucleotides not matched to a gene: 5. Germline V gene data show CDR1 as SGHTA and CDR2 as FQGTGA. The CDR3 DNA sequence: TGTGCCAGCAGCTTTGGGACTAGCGGGAGTAGGGATACGCAGTATTTT. Encoded protein: CASSFGTSGSRDTQYF.

The rearrangement uses TRBV7-8 and TRBJ2-6, with 12 nucleotides matching TRBD1. This CDR3 region has 18 residues. V was clipped by 5 bases and J by 0 bases; unmatched bases: 5. Germline loops: CDR1 SGHVS, CDR2 FQNEAQ. The CDR3 coding sequence is TGTGCCAGCAGCGCCGGGACAGGGGGCGCCTCTGGGGCCAACGTCCTGACTTTC. Amino acid sequence: CASSAGTGGASGANVLTF. The full variable domain, completed using reference TRBV7-8 and TRBJ2-6, is GAGVSQSPRYKVAKRGQDVALRCDPISGHVSLFWYQQALGQGPEFLTYFQNEAQLDKSGLPSDRFFAERPEGSVSTLKIQRTQQEDSAVYLCASSAGTGGASGANVLTFGAGSRLTVL.

This chain links TRBV5-4 with TRBJ2-7, with 11 bases fitting TRBD2. CDR1 is SGHNT and CDR2 is YYREEE in the germline V gene (reference sequence). CDR3 length equals 16 residues. J was trimmed by 4 bases and V by 3 bases; bases with no gene match: 9. The CDR3 bases are TGTGCCAGCAGCTCTCAACTAGCGGGAGTGCGGTACGAGCAGTACTTC. Protein: CASSSQLAGVRYEQYF.

V gene TRBV30 combines with J gene TRBJ1-6, with D unclear. CDR3 length equals 13 residues. Between the trimmed V and J ends, which lost 1 base and 7 bases, there was a span of 8 bases. Germline V gene lookup returns CDR1 GTSNPN and CDR2 SVGIG (reference sequence). The CDR3 DNA reads TGTGCCTGGAGTGCCCTCGGGAATTCACCCCTCCACTTT. It codes for CAWSALGNSPLHF.

The chain employs TRBV4-2 and TRBJ2-7, with 7 bases aligning to TRBD2. V trimming: 0 bases; J trimming: 6 bases; junction bases outside the gene matches: 5. Germline CDR1 is LGHNA and CDR2 is YNFKEQ. The CDR3 runs 14 residues. The CDR3 is CASSQDLLASEQYF. The CDR3 coding sequence is TGTGCCAGCAGCCAAGACTTACTAGCGAGCGAGCAGTACTTC.

This chain joins TRBV10-1 and TRBJ2-2; D perhaps matches TRBD1 (5 bases). Germline V lookup: CDR1 WNHNN, CDR2 SYGVQD (reference sequence). The CDR3 has 16 amino acids. V was pared by 0 bases and J by 6 bases, with 14 bases between. The chain's CDR3 is CASSESTLGQSGELFF. The CDR3 coding sequence is TGCGCCAGCAGTGAGTCGACGTTGGGGCAGTCCGGGGAGCTGTTTTTT.

The V call is TRBV5-1, the J call TRBJ2-7; TRBD1 aligns across 7 bases. Germline V gene sequence: CDR1 SGHRS, CDR2 YFSETQ. This CDR3 contains 15 residues. J gave up 9 bases and V 4 bases, and 16 bases lay outside the gene matches. The CDR3 DNA follows: TGCGCCAGCAGCGAACAGGGGACCCCGTTAAGTGGGCAGTACTTC. It encodes CASSEQGTPLSGQYF.

The genes are TRBV21-1 and TRBJ1-2. TRBV21-1 is classified as a pseudogene. This CDR3 is 12 amino acids long. CDR3 amino acids: CASSAVDAGYTF. CDR3 DNA: TGTGCCAGCAGCGCCGTCGATGCGGGCTACACCTTC.

The chain couples TRBV5-1 to TRBJ2-2, with 10 bases that match TRBD1. The germline gives CDR1 SGHRS, CDR2 YFSETQ. The trim removed 0 bases at V and 4 bases at J, leaving 0 bases unmatched. The CDR3 is 15 amino acids. CDR3 DNA sequence: TGCGCCAGCAGCTTGGGGGACAGGGGCACCGGGGAGCTGTTTTTT. It encodes CASSLGDRGTGELFF.

This clone appeared a single time. The chain combines TRBV27 with TRBJ2-1; D may be TRBD2 (6 bases). Germline loops: CDR1 MNHEY, CDR2 SMNVEV (reference sequence). V was cut by 8 bases and J by 4 bases, with 9 bases left in between. There are 12 residues in the CDR3. The CDR3 region is CASADYYNEQFF. The CDR3 DNA reads as TGTGCCAGCGCGGACTATTACAATGAGCAGTTCTTC.

V usage is TRBV19 and J usage is TRBJ2-2, with 9 bases that match TRBD1. Germline V gene lookup returns CDR1 LNHDA and CDR2 SQIVND (reference sequence). The CDR3 has 14 amino acids. After removal of 6 bases from V and 1 base from J, the junction contained 0 bases not matched to a gene. CDR3 loop: CASRGQGNTGELFF. The CDR3 region has the DNA TGTGCCAGTAGGGGACAGGGGAACACCGGGGAGCTGTTTTTT.

This chain uses TRBV5-6 with TRBJ2-1; 7 nucleotides align to TRBD1. This CDR3 contains 14 residues. Germline-derived CDR1 and CDR2 are SGHDT and YYEEEE. After removal of 2 bases from V and 3 bases from J, the junction contained 2 bases not matched to a gene. The CDR3 sequence is CASSFYRGYNEQFF. As DNA, the CDR3 is TGTGCCAGCAGCTTCTACAGGGGCTACAATGAGCAGTTCTTC.

J is TRBJ1-6 and V is TRBV28; 7 bases align to TRBD1. Trimming took 9 bases from V and 8 from J; bases not matched to a gene: 7. This CDR3 contains 13 residues. The germline gives CDR1 MDHEN, CDR2 SYDVKM. The CDR3 protein is CASLTGSYSPLHF. The CDR3 DNA follows: TGTGCCAGTCTGACAGGGTCGTATTCACCCCTCCACTTT.

The V and J genes are TRBV5-1 and TRBJ2-7, with 8 nucleotides matching TRBD2. V lost 2 bases, J lost 1 base, and 5 bases stayed unmatched. Germline V CDR1 and CDR2: SGHRS, YFSETQ. The CDR3 runs to 15 residues. CDR3 sequence reads: CASSLGAGASYEQYF. The CDR3 bases are TGCGCCAGCAGCTTAGGAGCGGGAGCGTCCTACGAGCAGTACTTC. The variable domain in full, with the rest retrieved from reference TRBV5-1 and TRBJ2-7, is KAGVTQTPRYLIKTRGQQVTLSCSPISGHRSVSWYQQTPGQGLQFLFEYFSETQRNKGNFPGRFSGRQFSNSRSEMNVSTLELGDSALYLCASSLGAGASYEQYFGPGTRLTVT.

This chain joins TRBV29-1 and TRBJ2-1; D call uncertain. The CDR3 loop spans 11 amino acids. V shed 7 bases and J shed 6 bases, with 10 bases lying between them. From germline, CDR1 is SQVTM and CDR2 ANQGSEA. CDR3 amino acids: CSAWYGNEQFF. The CDR3 nucleotides are TGCAGCGCTTGGTACGGCAATGAGCAGTTCTTC.

The CDR3 region has the DNA TGCGCCAGCAGCTTGGCCATTCCCTACGAGCAGTACTTC. Protein: CASSLAIPYEQYF. The chain joins TRBV5-1 to TRBJ2-7; D ambiguous. Germline assignment: CDR1 SGHRS and CDR2 YFSETQ. This CDR3 region has 13 residues. The ends were cut back, 0 bases at V and 2 bases at J, with 6 bases in the middle.

The DNA for the CDR3 is TGTGCCAGCATAGGGAGGGTAGCTTTCTTT. Translated: CASIGRVAFF. The chain has TRBV6-5 and TRBJ1-1; D is ambiguous. The CDR3 totals 10 residues. Between the trimmed V and J ends, which lost 7 bases and 10 bases, there was a span of 10 bases. The germline CDR1 and CDR2 sequences are MNHEY and SVGAGI.

This chain links TRBV19 with TRBJ2-7, with 8 bases fitting TRBD1. This CDR3 contains 15 residues. The germline V gene has CDR1 LNHDA and CDR2 SQIVND (reference sequence). The J segment lost 2 bases and the V segment lost 2 bases, leaving 5 bases of the junction unmatched. This CDR3 reads CASSISGTGAYEQYF. The CDR3 region has the DNA TGTGCCAGTAGTATATCCGGGACAGGCGCCTACGAGCAGTACTTC.

This chain links TRBV5-1 with TRBJ2-7; D gene uncertain. CDR1 SGHRS and CDR2 YFSETQ come from the germline V gene. This CDR3 contains 12 residues. V lost 2 bases and J 3 bases, leaving 6 bases between the germline ends. The CDR3 DNA reads as TGCGCCAGCAGCTTTGCCGGCTACGAGCAGTACTTC. This codes for CASSFAGYEQYF.

This clone has just one count. The gene calls are TRBV19 and TRBJ1-2, with D possibly being TRBD1 (5 bases). Trimming stripped 6 bases from V and 0 bases from J, with 20 bases between. Germline CDR1 and CDR2: LNHDA and SQIVND (reference sequence). This CDR3 is 17 amino acids long. This CDR3 is CASSTLTGVSPNYGYTF. The CDR3 DNA follows: TGTGCCAGTAGCACCCTCACGGGGGTTTCGCCTAACTATGGCTACACCTTC. Full variable domain (outside the CDR3, taken from reference TRBV19 and TRBJ1-2): DGGITQSPKYLFRKEGQNVTLSCEQNLNHDAMYWYRQDPGQGLRLIYYSQIVNDFQKGDIAEGYSVSREKKESFPLTVTSAQKNPTAFYLCASSTLTGVSPNYGYTFGSGTRLTVV.

The chain is built from TRBV27 and TRBJ1-1; D remains unclear. V lost 6 bases to trimming and J lost 4 bases, with 12 bases between them. The CDR3 has 13 residues. Germline V gene data show CDR1 as MNHEY and CDR2 as SMNVEV (reference sequence). This CDR3 reads CASSPGRVTEAFF. DNA for the CDR3: TGTGCCAGCAGCCCCGGGAGGGTCACTGAAGCTTTCTTT.

Here the CDR3 reads CASSQWLRDRGHADQETQYF. As DNA, the CDR3 is TGCGCCAGCAGTCAATGGTTGCGGGACAGGGGGCACGCGGACCAAGAGACCCAGTACTTC. The chain combines TRBV23-1 with TRBJ2-5, with 12 bases aligning to TRBD1. TRBV23-1 is given ORF status, its function remaining uncertain. Trimming removed 1 base from V and 0 bases from J; junction bases left unmatched: 12. The CDR3 sequence is 20 residues long.

The chain joins TRBV2 to TRBJ2-1, with 9 positions matching TRBD2. The V and J ends lost 7 bases and 7 bases, in that order; junction bases with no gene match: 11. The V gene's germline CDR1 is SNHLY and CDR2 FYNNEI. This CDR3 is 15 amino acids long. The CDR3: CASTAGTSNRNEQFF. CDR3 bases: TGTGCCAGCACCGCCGGGACTAGCAACCGGAATGAGCAGTTCTTC.

This sequence joins TRBV2 and TRBJ2-7, with a possible D match to TRBD1 (5 bases). Per the germline V gene, CDR1 is SNHLY and CDR2 is FYNNEI. Trimming removed 7 bases from V and 0 bases from J, with 7 bases in between. The CDR3 spans 12 residues. The CDR3 DNA reads TGTGCCAGCACCAGGGCCTCCTACGAGCAGTACTTC. This sequence encodes CASTRASYEQYF.

This clone was picked up one time. The chain employs TRBV6-1 and TRBJ1-6; the match to TRBD1 covers 7 bases. Germline CDR1 reads MNHNS; CDR2 reads SASEGT. The length of the CDR3 is 18 residues. Losses at the gene ends were 4 bases for V and 0 bases for J; bases not matched to a gene: 9. CDR3 sequence (DNA): TGTGCCAGCAGTGGCGGGACAGCGAGTAGCTCCTATAATTCACCCCTCCACTTT. Translating it yields CASSGGTASSSYNSPLHF.

V and J are TRBV9 and TRBJ2-1; 13 positions match TRBD2. From germline, CDR1 is SGDLS and CDR2 YYNGEE. The CDR3 is 15 amino acids. Trimming removed 6 bases from V and 6 bases from J; junction bases left unmatched: 6. The CDR3 here is CASTSGTSGINEQFF. The CDR3 DNA reads TGTGCCAGCACTTCCGGGACTAGCGGGATCAATGAGCAGTTCTTC. Variable domain in full (rest from reference TRBV9 and TRBJ2-1): DSGVTQTPKHLITATGQRVTLRCSPRSGDLSVYWYQQSLDQGLQFLIQYYNGEERAKGNILERFSAQQFPDLHSELNLSSLELGDSALYFCASTSGTSGINEQFFGPGTRLTVL.